This T cell receptor (beta chain) was obtained from a study of T cells in Graves' hyperthyroidism and ophthalmopathy. Study background: Peripheral blood was drawn at first diagnosis, prior to all treatment.

The CDR3 contains 14 residues. Trimming took off 6 bases at V and 3 bases at J, with 15 bases between the two ends. The germline V gene encodes CDR1 MNHNS and CDR2 SASEGT. Amplification of TCR beta CDR3 regions used RNA as the template. The HTBI primer set served for first-round RT-PCR of the TCR CDR3. A single record per CDR3 protein comes from TCRdb applying MiXCR to the multiplex PCR reads. This sample carries 640,000 or so distinct CDR3 sequences, roughly 15% of them seen once, and the ten largest clones take 3.5% to 4.5%. This clonotype was detected ten times or more. The TCR originated in a middle-aged woman with Graves' ophthalmopathy. The V and J genes are TRBV6-1 and TRBJ2-7; D not certain. The source material was blood. The chain's CDR3 is CASSVTAHGYEQYF. DNA of the CDR3: TGTGCCAGCAGCGTTACGGCCCACGGCTACGAGCAGTACTTC.